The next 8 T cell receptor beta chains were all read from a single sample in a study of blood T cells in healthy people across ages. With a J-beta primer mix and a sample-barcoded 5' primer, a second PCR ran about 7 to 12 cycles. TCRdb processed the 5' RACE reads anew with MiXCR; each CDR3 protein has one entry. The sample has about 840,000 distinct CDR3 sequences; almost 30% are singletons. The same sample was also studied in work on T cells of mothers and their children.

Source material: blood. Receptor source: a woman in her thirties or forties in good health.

Here the CDR3 reads CAIRLDSSYEQYF. The CDR3 DNA follows: TGTGCCATCAGGTTGGACAGCTCCTACGAGCAGTACTTC. This chain links TRBV10-3 with TRBJ2-7, with D possibly matching TRBD1 (6 bases). Germline assignment: CDR1 ENHRY and CDR2 SYGVKD. The CDR3 spans 13 residues. Trimming took 6 bases from V and 0 from J, leaving 9 bases between them.

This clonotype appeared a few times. The CDR3 is CASSLTGNSGANVLTF. The CDR3 nucleotides are TGCGCCAGCAGCTTGACAGGGAACTCTGGGGCCAACGTCCTGACTTTC. V usage is TRBV5-1 and J usage is TRBJ2-6; a possible D gene is TRBD1 (6 bases). The CDR3 has 16 residues. Between the trimmed V and J ends, which lost 1 base and 0 bases, there was a span of 8 bases. CDR1 is SGHRS and CDR2 is YFSETQ in the germline V gene.

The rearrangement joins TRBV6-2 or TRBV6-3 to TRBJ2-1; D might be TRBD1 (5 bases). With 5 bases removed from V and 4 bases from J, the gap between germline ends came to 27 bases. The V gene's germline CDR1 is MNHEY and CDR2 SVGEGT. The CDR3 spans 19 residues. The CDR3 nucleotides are TGTGCCAGCAGTCCAACTCCCAAACAGGTCTCTTGGCAATACAATGAGCAGTTCTTC. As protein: CASSPTPKQVSWQYNEQFF.

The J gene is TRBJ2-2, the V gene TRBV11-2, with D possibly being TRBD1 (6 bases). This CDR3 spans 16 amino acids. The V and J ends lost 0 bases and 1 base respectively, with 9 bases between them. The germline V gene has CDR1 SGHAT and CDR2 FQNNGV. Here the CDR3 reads CASSLEGTQNTGELFF. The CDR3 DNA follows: TGTGCCAGCAGCTTAGAAGGGACACAGAACACCGGGGAGCTGTTTTTT. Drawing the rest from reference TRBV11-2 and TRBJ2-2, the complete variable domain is EAGVAQSPRYKIIEKRQSVAFWCNPISGHATLYWYQQILGQGPKLLIQFQNNGVVDDSQLPKDRFSAERLKGVDSTLKIQPAKLEDSAVYLCASSLEGTQNTGELFFGEGSRLTVL.

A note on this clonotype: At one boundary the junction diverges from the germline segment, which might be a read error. CDR3: CTISEVVREQYF. For the CDR3, the DNA is TGTACCATCAGTGAGGTAGTTCGCGAGCAGTACTTC. The chain employs TRBV10-3 and TRBJ2-5; D remains ambiguous. The J call may be wrong; the DNA end is better matched by TRBJ2-7. Germline CDR1 reads ENHRY; CDR2 reads SYGVKD. This CDR3 is 12 amino acids long.

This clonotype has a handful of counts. The CDR3 region is CASGLLSEQYF. The CDR3 DNA reads TGTGCCAGCGGACTTCTTAGCGAGCAGTACTTC. V gene TRBV12-3 or TRBV12-4 combines with J gene TRBJ2-7, with D perhaps TRBD2 (5 bases). The length of the CDR3 is 11 residues. The ends were cut back, 8 bases at V and 6 bases at J, with 11 bases in the middle.

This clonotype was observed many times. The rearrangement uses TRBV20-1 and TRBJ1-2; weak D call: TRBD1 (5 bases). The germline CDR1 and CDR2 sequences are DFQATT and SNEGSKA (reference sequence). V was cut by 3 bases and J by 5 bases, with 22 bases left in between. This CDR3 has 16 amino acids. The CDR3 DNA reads TGCAGTGCTAGGGTTCGCGACTCTACTTCAGGGTATGGCTACACCTTC. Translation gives CSARVRDSTSGYGYTF.

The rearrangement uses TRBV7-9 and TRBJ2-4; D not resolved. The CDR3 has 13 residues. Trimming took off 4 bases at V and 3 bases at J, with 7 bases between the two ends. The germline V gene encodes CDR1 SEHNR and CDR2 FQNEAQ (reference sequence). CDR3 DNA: TGTGCCAGCAGCTCCCAGGACAAAAACATTCAGTACTTC. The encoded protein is CASSSQDKNIQYF.